Each of the 8 T cell receptor beta chains below was sequenced from the same sample in a study of spatial heterogeneity in lung cancer. Each CDR3 protein gets one entry after TCRdb re-called the 5' RACE reads with MiXCR. This sample has 5,400 or so distinct CDR3 sequences, with roughly 15% found just once. Findings and limits, study-wide: In tumors, expanded intratumoral alpha and beta TCR counts tracked mutation counts.

Regarding time point: sample taken at primary tumor resection. Their specific antigens are unknown. Source: lung tumor tissue, taken at surgery. These receptors were taken from a male donor with early-stage non-small cell lung cancer.

This clonotype was counted ten times or more. This chain joins TRBV15 and TRBJ1-2; 7 positions agree with TRBD1. The CDR3 is 13 residues long. V shed 1 base and J 6 bases; nucleotides not matched to a gene: 2. Germline V CDR1 and CDR2: LNHNV, YYDKDF (reference sequence). The CDR3 loop reads CATSRGGGDGYTF. Written as DNA, the CDR3 is TGTGCCACCAGCAGAGGAGGGGGCGATGGCTACACCTTC.

This clonotype is medium-sized in the sample. The rearrangement joins TRBV20-1 to TRBJ1-4; D perhaps matches TRBD1 (6 bases). V gave up 3 bases and J gave up 10 bases, with 12 bases separating them. The CDR3 length is 12 residues. From germline, CDR1 is DFQATT and CDR2 SNEGSKA (reference sequence). The CDR3 DNA reads as TGCAGTGCTAGGGGGGACATTGGAAAACTGTTTTTT. Its translation: CSARGDIGKLFF.

This clonotype is medium-sized (0.01 to 0.1%) in the sample. The chain has TRBV20-1 and TRBJ1-6, with TRBD1 matching over 8 bases. CDR3 length equals 18 residues. V was pared by 0 bases and J by 8 bases, with 15 bases of the junction left unmatched. CDR1 DFQATT and CDR2 SNEGSKA come from the germline V gene (reference sequence). CDR3 sequence (DNA): TGCAGTGCTAGAGATCGAGCCGGAGGGACAGGAATATATTCACCCCTCCACTTT. Translated: CSARDRAGGTGIYSPLHF.

By share, this clonotype ranks as medium-sized. J is TRBJ2-5 and V is TRBV30; 7 bases agree with TRBD1. Trimming cost V 5 bases and J 4 bases; bases outside gene matches: 7. The CDR3 runs 13 residues. From germline, CDR1 is GTSNPN and CDR2 SVGIG (reference sequence). In DNA form, the CDR3 reads TGTGCCTGGGACAGGGTTTGGGGAGAGACCCAGTACTTC. Its translation: CAWDRVWGETQYF.

This rearrangement joins TRBV18 to TRBJ2-7; 7 bases are shared with TRBD2. The CDR3 covers 15 residues. Germline CDR1 KGHSH, CDR2 LQKENI. V lost 3 bases, J lost 5 bases, and 10 bases stayed unmatched. In DNA form, the CDR3 reads TGTGCCAGCTCACCCACCGGAGCGGGATTAAACGAGCAGTACTTC. This encodes CASSPTGAGLNEQYF.

This clonotype was detected ten times or more. The chain joins TRBV6-1 to TRBJ1-1; D is uncertain. Trimming took 7 bases from V and 9 from J, leaving 21 bases between them. CDR1 is MNHNS, CDR2 SASEGT, per germline. CDR3 length: 14 residues. The CDR3 is CASTGAGRRDKAFF. In DNA form, the CDR3 reads TGTGCCAGCACTGGAGCCGGCAGGAGGGATAAAGCTTTCTTT.

The V call is TRBV12-3 or TRBV12-4, the J call TRBJ2-2, with TRBD1 matching over 9 bases. Germline trimming cut 6 bases from V and 9 bases from J; bases unmatched to any gene: 8. There are 14 residues in the CDR3. CDR3 sequence reads: CASRSGQGGWELFF. In DNA, the CDR3 is TGTGCCAGCAGGTCGGGACAGGGAGGATGGGAGCTGTTTTTT.

The J gene is TRBJ2-1, the V gene TRBV29-1, with D perhaps TRBD2 (6 bases). The CDR3 extends over 15 amino acids. CDR1 and CDR2 from the germline V gene are SQVTM and ANQGSEA. The ends were cut back, 6 bases at V and 3 bases at J, with 18 bases in the middle. The CDR3 reads CSVLATVLNYNEQFF. CDR3 in DNA: TGCAGCGTGCTAGCGACAGTACTCAACTACAATGAGCAGTTCTTC.